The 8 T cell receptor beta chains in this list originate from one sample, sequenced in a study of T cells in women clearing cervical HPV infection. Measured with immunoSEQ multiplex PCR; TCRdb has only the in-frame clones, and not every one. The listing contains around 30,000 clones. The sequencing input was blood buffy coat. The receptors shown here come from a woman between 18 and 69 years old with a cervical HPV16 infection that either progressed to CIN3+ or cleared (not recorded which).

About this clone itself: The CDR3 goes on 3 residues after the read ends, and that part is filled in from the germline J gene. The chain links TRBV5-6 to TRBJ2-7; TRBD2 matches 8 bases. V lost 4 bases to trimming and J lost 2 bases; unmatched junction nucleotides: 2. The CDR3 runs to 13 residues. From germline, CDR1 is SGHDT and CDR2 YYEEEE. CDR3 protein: CASSVSGAYEQYF. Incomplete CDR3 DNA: TGTGCCAGCAGCGTTAGCGGGGCCTACGAG.

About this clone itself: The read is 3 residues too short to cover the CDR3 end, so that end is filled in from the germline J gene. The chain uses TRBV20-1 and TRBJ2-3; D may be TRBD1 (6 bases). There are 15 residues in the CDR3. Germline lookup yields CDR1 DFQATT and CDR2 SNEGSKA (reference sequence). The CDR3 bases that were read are TGCAGTGCTAGAGTACCCGGGACACGCCAAGAGACG. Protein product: CSARVPGTRQET. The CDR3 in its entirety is CSARVPGTRQETQYF.

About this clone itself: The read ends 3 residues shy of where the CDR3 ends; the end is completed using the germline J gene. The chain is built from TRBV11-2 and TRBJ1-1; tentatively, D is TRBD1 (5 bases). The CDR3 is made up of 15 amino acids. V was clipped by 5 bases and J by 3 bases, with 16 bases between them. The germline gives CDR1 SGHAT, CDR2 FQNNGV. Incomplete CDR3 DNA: TGTGCCAGCAGCCCGGGAGGGGCGCGGCACACTGAA. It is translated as CASSPGGARHTE. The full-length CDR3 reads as CASSPGGARHTEAFF.

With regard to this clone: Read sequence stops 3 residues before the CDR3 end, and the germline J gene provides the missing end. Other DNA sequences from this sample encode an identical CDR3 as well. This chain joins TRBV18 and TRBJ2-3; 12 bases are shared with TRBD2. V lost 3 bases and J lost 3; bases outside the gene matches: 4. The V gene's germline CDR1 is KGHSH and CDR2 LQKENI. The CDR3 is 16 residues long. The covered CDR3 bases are TGTGCCAGCTCACCTCTAGCGGGAGGGCCTACAGATACG. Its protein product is CASSPLAGGPTDT. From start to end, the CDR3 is CASSPLAGGPTDTQYF.

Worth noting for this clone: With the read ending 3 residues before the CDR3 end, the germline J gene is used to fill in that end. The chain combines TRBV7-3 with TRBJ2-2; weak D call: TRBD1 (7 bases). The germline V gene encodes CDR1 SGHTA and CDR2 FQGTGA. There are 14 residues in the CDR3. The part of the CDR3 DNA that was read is TGTGCCAGCAGCTTAGGAGGGGGCGAATCACCG. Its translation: CASSLGGGESP. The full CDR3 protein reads CASSLGGGESPLFF.

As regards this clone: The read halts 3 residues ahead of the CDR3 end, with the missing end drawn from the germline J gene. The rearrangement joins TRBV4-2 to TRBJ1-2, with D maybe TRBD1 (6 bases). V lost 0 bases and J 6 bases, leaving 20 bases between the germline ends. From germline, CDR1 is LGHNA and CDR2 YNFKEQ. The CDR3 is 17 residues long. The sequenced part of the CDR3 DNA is TGTGCCAGCAGCCAAGATGGAGGGGGAGGGAGGAAGGATGGC. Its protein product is CASSQDGGGGRKDG. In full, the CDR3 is CASSQDGGGGRKDGYTF.

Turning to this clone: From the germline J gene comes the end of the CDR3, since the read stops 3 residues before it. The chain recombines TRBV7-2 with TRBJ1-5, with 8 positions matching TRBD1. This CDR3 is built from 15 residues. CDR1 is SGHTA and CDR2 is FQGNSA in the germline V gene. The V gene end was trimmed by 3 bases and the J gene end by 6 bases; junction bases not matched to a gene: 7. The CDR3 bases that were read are TGTGCCAGCAGCTTCATGGCAGGGGGCCTTCAGCCC. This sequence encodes CASSFMAGGLQP. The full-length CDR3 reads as CASSFMAGGLQPQHF.

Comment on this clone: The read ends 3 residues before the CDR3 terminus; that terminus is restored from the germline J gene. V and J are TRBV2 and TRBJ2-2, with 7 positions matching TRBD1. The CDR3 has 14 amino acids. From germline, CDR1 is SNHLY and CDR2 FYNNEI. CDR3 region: CASSTGVYNSPLFF. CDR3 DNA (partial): TGTGCCAGCAGTACAGGGGTTTATAATTCACCG.